This TCR beta chain stems from a study of PD-1 blockade in classical Hodgkin lymphoma. General study findings and limits: Baseline TCR diversity was reportedly lower in newly diagnosed patients than healthy donors. Those achieving complete response showed baseline diversity like newly diagnosed patients.

Measured with immunoSEQ multiplex PCR; TCRdb has only the in-frame clones, and not every one. The sample has 15,000 to 25,000 clones; 88% are singletons. Time point specified: cycle 4 day 1 (C4D1), after five to seven weeks of nivolumab. Each patient's relapse followed autologous stem cell transplantation, and brentuximab vedotin exposure varied. CD8+ T cells were isolated from thawed PBMCs by magnetic negative selection. The patients, who had relapsed/refractory classical Hodgkin lymphoma, achieved best responses of complete response, partial response or progressive disease. The CDR3 spans 14 residues. Trimming shortened V by 2 bases and J by 1 base, and 6 bases separated the two germline ends. Germline V gene sequence: CDR1 MGHDK, CDR2 SYGVNS. Details on this clone: The antigen is not known.

The chain carries TRBV25-1 and TRBJ1-3; D is perhaps TRBD1 (5 bases). The source was CD8+ T cells from blood, collected before the fourth cycle of nivolumab. This receptor was identified in a human donor with classical Hodgkin lymphoma. CDR3 DNA: TGTGCCAGCAGTGAAAGGGGATCTGGAAACACCATATATTTT. It codes for CASSERGSGNTIYF. The full variable domain, with the rest looked up from reference TRBV25-1 and TRBJ1-3, is EADIYQTPRYLVIGTGKKITLECSQTMGHDKMYWYQQDPGMELHLIHYSYGVNSTEKGDLSSESTVSRIRTEHFPLTLESARPSHTSQYLCASSERGSGNTIYFGEGSWLTVV.